The 18 T cell receptor beta chains presented below share a single source sample, sequenced in a study of cytomegalovirus exposure and HLA in healthy donors (dated by TCRdb to 2016 to 2017). The library was prepared using the immunoSEQ multiplex PCR assay. A mixture of 60 forward primers for TCR Vbeta segments and 13 reverse primers for TCR Jbeta segments was used in the multiplex PCR. TCRdb's version of the immuneACCESS table is confined to in-frame rearrangements and falls short of the full clone set. An unresolved V gene accounts for under half of the shortfall where checked; the remainder is of unknown origin. The table for this sample shows tens of thousands of clones. Just over 15% of the sample is taken by the ten largest. The sequencing sample was made of PBMCs. Receptor source: a man over 45 in good health and CMV-seropositive.

This chain joins TRBV29-1 and TRBJ2-7; 7 bases match TRBD1. Looked up from germline, CDR1 is SQVTM and CDR2 is ANQGSEA. This CDR3 is built from 13 residues. The trim removed 7 bases at V and 6 bases at J, leaving 12 bases unmatched. CDR3 sequence (DNA): TGCAGCGCCGAGGGACAGACAGCAGCCGAGCAGTACTTC. This codes for CSAEGQTAAEQYF.

This chain links TRBV5-1 with TRBJ1-2, with 10 bases matching TRBD1. Looked up from germline, CDR1 is SGHRS and CDR2 is YFSETQ. CDR3 length equals 13 residues. J was trimmed by 6 bases and V by 5 bases; bases with no gene match: 4. CDR3 sequence: CASRAGTGDGYTF. The CDR3 bases are TGCGCCAGCAGGGCCGGGACAGGGGATGGCTACACCTTC.

The chain employs TRBV7-9 and TRBJ2-7; 8 bases map to TRBD1. Germline trimming cut 4 bases from V and 2 bases from J; bases unmatched to any gene: 4. This CDR3 region has 14 residues. In germline, CDR1 is SEHNR, CDR2 FQNEAQ (reference sequence). The CDR3 is CASSWTGNTYEQYF. CDR3 nucleotides: TGTGCCAGCAGCTGGACAGGGAATACCTACGAGCAGTACTTC.

The chain uses TRBV13 and TRBJ1-1, with D tentatively TRBD1 (5 bases). The V end was cut by 0 bases, the J end by 4 bases, with 9 bases between. The germline CDR1 and CDR2 sequences are PRHDT and FYEKMQ (reference sequence). This CDR3 is 14 amino acids long. The CDR3 DNA follows: TGTGCCAGCAGCTTAGGGGGGCGCGGCACTGAAGCTTTCTTT. The encoded protein is CASSLGGRGTEAFF.

The chain uses TRBV9 and TRBJ2-5; a possible D gene is TRBD2 (6 bases). V dropped 0 bases and J dropped 5 bases, with 11 bases sitting between them. This CDR3 contains 14 residues. CDR1 SGDLS and CDR2 YYNGEE come from the germline V gene. Written as DNA, the CDR3 is TGTGCCAGCAGCGTAGGGTGGGGAGGCGAGACCCAGTACTTC. This translates into CASSVGWGGETQYF.

This rearrangement joins TRBV5-1 to TRBJ1-1; unclear D gene. Germline V gene lookup returns CDR1 SGHRS and CDR2 YFSETQ. Trimming removed 0 bases from V and 5 bases from J, with 11 bases in between. This CDR3 spans 14 amino acids. The CDR3 sequence is CASSLEAARTEAFF. CDR3 coding DNA: TGCGCCAGCAGCTTGGAGGCGGCAAGAACTGAAGCTTTCTTT.

The gene calls are TRBV4-3 and TRBJ1-5; 7 nucleotides align to TRBD1. The germline CDR1 and CDR2 sequences are LGHNA and YSLEER. The ends lost 0 bases at V and 5 bases at J; junction bases unmatched: 4. The CDR3 sequence is 15 residues long. CDR3 loop: CASSQEDRSDQPQHF. For the CDR3, the DNA is TGCGCCAGCAGCCAAGAGGACAGGAGCGATCAGCCCCAGCATTTT.

The CDR3 region has the DNA TGTGCCAGTACCAGACAGGGTGGTGACTATGGCTACACCTTC. It is translated as CASTRQGGDYGYTF. The rearrangement uses TRBV19 and TRBJ1-2; 7 positions match TRBD1. This CDR3 region has 14 residues. The J segment lost 3 bases and the V segment lost 7 bases, leaving 8 bases of the junction unmatched. Germline V gene lookup returns CDR1 LNHDA and CDR2 SQIVND (reference sequence).

The chain joins TRBV29-1 to TRBJ2-1, with TRBD2 matching 10 bases. The CDR3 consists of 11 residues. V shed 5 bases, J shed 14 bases, and the junction held 6 bases outside the gene matches. The germline CDR1 and CDR2 sequences are SQVTM and ANQGSEA. Written as DNA, the CDR3 is TGCAGCGTTAAGCGGGAGGGCCTCAAGTTCTTC. It specifies CSVKREGLKFF.

The genes are TRBV6-1 and TRBJ2-7; weak D call: TRBD1 (6 bases). V lost 3 bases and J 4 bases, leaving 16 bases between the germline ends. This CDR3 is built from 15 residues. Germline V gene sequence: CDR1 MNHNS, CDR2 SASEGT. CDR3 sequence: CASSEGTYQGYEQYF. The CDR3 DNA reads TGTGCCAGCAGTGAGGGGACCTACCAGGGGTACGAGCAGTACTTC.

The chain uses TRBV29-1 and TRBJ2-1; no firm D call. This CDR3 region has 14 residues. V was cut by 8 bases and J by 5 bases, with 19 bases left in between. CDR1 and CDR2 (germline): SQVTM, ANQGSEA. The CDR3 sequence: CSLLGTLENNEQFF. CDR3 sequence (DNA): TGCAGCCTACTCGGAACCCTAGAAAACAATGAGCAGTTCTTC.

This chain joins TRBV27 and TRBJ2-1, with no clear D. This CDR3 is built from 14 residues. Germline assignment: CDR1 MNHEY and CDR2 SMNVEV (reference sequence). The V end was cut by 5 bases, the J end by 5 bases, with 13 bases between. This chain's CDR3 is CASSPSRIHNEQFF. CDR3 bases: TGTGCCAGCAGTCCTTCGAGGATCCACAATGAGCAGTTCTTC.

The J gene is TRBJ1-1, the V gene TRBV5-4; D perhaps matches TRBD1 (5 bases). Germline loops: CDR1 SGHNT, CDR2 YYREEE (reference sequence). V was cut by 4 bases and J by 2 bases, with 12 bases left in between. The CDR3 sequence is 14 residues long. Here the CDR3 reads CASSVQGRNTEAFF. Here the CDR3 DNA reads TGTGCCAGCAGCGTTCAGGGTAGAAACACTGAAGCTTTCTTT.

This chain links TRBV29-1 with TRBJ1-5; D gene ambiguous. With 3 bases removed from V and 1 base from J, the gap between germline ends came to 7 bases. CDR1 is SQVTM and CDR2 is ANQGSEA in the germline V gene. CDR3 length: 13 amino acids. The CDR3 DNA reads as TGCAGCGTTGAGACGGGGAGCAATCAGCCCCAGCATTTT. This translates into CSVETGSNQPQHF.

This chain connects TRBV18 to TRBJ2-5; the match to TRBD2 covers 13 bases. The length of the CDR3 is 17 residues. The V segment lost 8 bases and the J segment 5 bases; nucleotides outside the gene matches: 14. Germline CDR1 and CDR2: KGHSH and LQKENI. CDR3 region: CASHATWTSGSWETQYF. The CDR3 nucleotides are TGTGCCAGCCATGCAACCTGGACTAGCGGGAGTTGGGAGACCCAGTACTTC. The whole variable domain, remainder taken from reference TRBV18 and TRBJ2-5, is NAGVMQNPRHLVRRRGQEARLRCSPMKGHSHVYWYRQLPEEGLKFMVYLQKENIIDESGMPKERFSAEFPKEGPSILRIQQVVRGDSAAYFCASHATWTSGSWETQYFGPGTRLLVL.

The gene calls are TRBV4-2 and TRBJ1-1, with D possibly being TRBD1 (5 bases). The CDR3 has 14 residues. The V gene lost 3 bases and the J gene lost 1 base, with 9 bases spanning the gap. Germline CDR1 reads LGHNA; CDR2 reads YNFKEQ. The CDR3: CASSQAGGNTEAFF. The CDR3 bases are TGTGCCAGCAGCCAGGCCGGGGGGAACACTGAAGCTTTCTTT.

The chain joins TRBV5-8 to TRBJ1-5; 7 bases line up with TRBD1. Per germline, CDR1 SGHTS and CDR2 YDEGEE. This CDR3 has 15 residues. Germline trimming cut 4 bases from V and 3 bases from J; bases unmatched to any gene: 7. The DNA of the CDR3 is TGTGCCAGCAGCCCCAGACAGGGAAACAATCAGCCCCAGCATTTT. This sequence encodes CASSPRQGNNQPQHF.

V and J are TRBV4-2 and TRBJ1-4; D gene uncertain. Deletions cut 2 bases from V and 7 bases from J, with 5 bases between. The CDR3 has 12 amino acids. The germline gives CDR1 LGHNA, CDR2 YNFKEQ. CDR3 sequence (DNA): TGTGCCAGCAGCCAACTTTTTGAAAAACTGTTTTTT. Protein product: CASSQLFEKLFF.